The text below deals with one T cell receptor (beta chain). Its target is unknown. The CDR3 totals 12 residues. V was shortened by 7 bases and J by 0 bases, with 6 bases between the two germline ends. Germline loops: CDR1 SNHLY, CDR2 FYNNEI. These data originate in a study of T cell responses to AZD1222 COVID-19 vaccine. On the study more broadly: Recipients boosted at about 4 weeks or about 12 weeks are pooled.

Here immunoSEQ multiplex PCR was the method, and the copy in TCRdb shows in-frame clones only, minus some. The sample gives about 150,000 clones, about 85% of which show up once; roughly 2.9% is in the top ten. Study outcomes and limitations: Compared with day 0, the breadth and depth of the Spike-specific TCR repertoire rose significantly after two doses of AZD1222. Per reports, nearly half of all spike-specific TCRs target regions that are unmutated in variants.

The material was peripheral blood, obtained on day 0 of AZD1222 vaccination. This chain links TRBV2 with TRBJ1-2, with D unclear. The receptor was isolated from an adult in good health. The CDR3 bases are TGTGCCAGCAAGTTAGCTAACTATGGCTACACCTTC. Protein: CASKLANYGYTF.